Sequencing of this TCR beta chain was carried out in a study of cytomegalovirus exposure and HLA in healthy donors. In its sample, this clone was seen once. Its antigen is unidentified. Study-level findings and limits: Around 18,000 TCR beta sequences were associated with HLA alleles at 0.05 false discovery rate in a later analysis. V segments that were indistinguishable, TRBV6-2 and TRBV6-3 among them, were omitted from analysis. The authors enumerated 150 to 200 TCR beta chains as linked to cytomegalovirus. Specificity for CMV antigens was confirmed in vitro for a few of the CMV-associated chains.

PCR amplification relied on 60 Vbeta primers (plus 13 Jbeta primers). The repertoire was sequenced with immunoSEQ multiplex PCR; TCRdb's copy has only in-frame clones and lacks some. The profile shows tens of thousands of clones, 81% of them singletons. CDR1 is GTSNPN, CDR2 SVGIG, per germline (reference sequence). This CDR3 contains 12 residues. V shed 3 bases and J shed 8 bases, with 13 bases lying between them. This chain links TRBV30 with TRBJ1-1; D is unclear. The TCR sequence derives from a woman in her thirties in good health and CMV-seronegative. Sequenced material: PBMCs. The CDR3 coding sequence is TGTGCCTGGAGGCTCCCTTTTACAGAAGCTTTCTTT. Protein: CAWRLPFTEAFF.